Presented here are 29 T cell receptor beta chains from one specimen sequenced in a study of T cells in Graves' hyperthyroidism and ophthalmopathy. What was amplified from RNA transcripts were TCR beta CDR3 regions. A first-round RT-PCR of the TCR CDR3 used the HTBI primer set. TCRdb processed the multiplex PCR reads anew with MiXCR; each CDR3 protein has one entry. Counted here are about 690,000 distinct CDR3 sequences, around a sixth occurring once; the ten biggest clones make up roughly 16%. The sample was blood. These receptor sequences come from a man in his fifties or sixties with Graves' hyperthyroidism.

This clonotype was recorded many times. This chain links TRBV2 with TRBJ2-1, with a possible D match to TRBD2 (5 bases). Germline V lookup: CDR1 SNHLY, CDR2 FYNNEI. This CDR3 has 14 residues. V was clipped by 8 bases and J by 6 bases, with 17 bases between them. The CDR3 sequence is CASGLASGSNEQFF. The DNA for the CDR3 is TGTGCCAGCGGGTTAGCGTCTGGATCCAATGAGCAGTTCTTC.

This clonotype was counted ten times or more. The rearrangement joins TRBV12-3 or TRBV12-4 to TRBJ2-5; possibly TRBD2 for D (6 bases). The CDR3 loop spans 11 amino acids. The germline V and J ends were trimmed by 5 bases and 7 bases, with 8 bases remaining between them. The CDR3 nucleotides read TGTGCCAGCAGTACCGGGAGGACCCAGTACTTC. It specifies CASSTGRTQYF.

There are many counts of this clonotype. This chain uses TRBV10-3 with TRBJ2-1; TRBD2 matches 10 bases. The CDR3 has 19 amino acids. After removal of 0 bases from V and 5 bases from J, the junction contained 13 bases not matched to a gene. Germline-derived CDR1 and CDR2 are ENHRY and SYGVKD. In nucleotides, the CDR3 is TGTGCCATCAGTGAGTCGTTTTCTGCTAGCGGGAGTTCGGACAATGAGCAGTTCTTC. This gives the protein CAISESFSASGSSDNEQFF.

This clonotype was counted ten times or more. The rearrangement links TRBV11-2 to TRBJ2-7, with 7 bases identical to TRBD2. Germline V CDR1 and CDR2: SGHAT, FQNNGV. CDR3 length: 14 amino acids. Germline trimming cut 2 bases from V and 2 bases from J; bases unmatched to any gene: 3. The CDR3 DNA follows: TGTGCCAGCAGCTTACCAGCGGGAACCTACGAGCAGTACTTC. Encoded protein: CASSLPAGTYEQYF.

This clonotype appeared many times. The rearrangement joins TRBV2 to TRBJ2-1; tentative D call: TRBD2 (5 bases). CDR3 length: 11 amino acids. CDR1 is SNHLY and CDR2 is FYNNEI in the germline V gene. Between the trimmed V and J ends, which lost 8 bases and 7 bases, there was a span of 9 bases. In nucleotides, the CDR3 is TGTGCCAGCCTCACTAGAAATGAGCAGTTCTTC. It specifies CASLTRNEQFF. Full variable domain (missing parts from reference TRBV2 and TRBJ2-1): EPEVTQTPSHQVTQMGQEVILRCVPISNHLYFYWYRQILGQKVEFLVSFYNNEISEKSEIFDDQFSVERPDGSNFTLKIRSTKLEDSAMYFCASLTRNEQFFGPGTRLTVL.

Only a few counts were recorded for this clonotype. V and J are TRBV3-1 and TRBJ2-5; D not certain. Germline CDR1 reads LGHDT; CDR2 reads YNNKEL (reference sequence). The CDR3 contains 14 residues. V dropped 0 bases and J dropped 7 bases, with 12 bases sitting between them. The CDR3 DNA is TGTGCCAGCAGCCAAGATCTGAGTCTTCCGACCCAGTACTTC. It codes for CASSQDLSLPTQYF.

This clonotype showed up just a few times. This chain uses TRBV11-2 with TRBJ1-1, with D tentatively TRBD1 (5 bases). Germline CDR1 and CDR2: SGHAT and FQNNGV. The CDR3 loop spans 15 amino acids. The V gene lost 4 bases and the J gene lost 3 bases, with 15 bases spanning the gap. This chain's CDR3 is CASSWGERGDTEAFF. DNA for the CDR3: TGTGCCAGCAGCTGGGGAGAAAGGGGCGACACTGAAGCTTTCTTT.

A note on this clonotype: Being one base from a much bigger clone, this may be a read error. The chain has TRBV28 and TRBJ1-4; a weak D match, TRBD1 (5 bases). Germline loops: CDR1 MDHEN, CDR2 SYDVKM. The CDR3 covers 16 residues. CDR3: CASSFWQGSTNERLFF. In nucleotides, the CDR3 is TGTGCCAGCAGTTTTTGGCAGGGATCAACTAATGAAAGACTGTTTTTT.

On this clonotype itself: A much larger clone differs by one base, so this may be a read error. The CDR3 DNA is TGTGCCAGCAGCTTGGCCTTGACGGGAGGAGCCAAAAACATTCAGTACTTC. Translated, it gives CASSLALTGGAKNIQYF. V and J are TRBV5-6 and TRBJ2-4, with 7 bases matching TRBD2. The V and J ends lost 0 bases and 0 bases, in that order; junction bases with no gene match: 6. The V gene's germline CDR1 is SGHDT and CDR2 YYEEEE. This CDR3 has 17 amino acids. Together with reference TRBV5-6 and TRBJ2-4, the CDR3 gives the full variable domain: DAGVTQSPTHLIKTRGQQVTLRCSPKSGHDTVSWYQQALGQGPQFIFQYYEEEERQRGNFPDRFSGHQFPNYSSELNVNALLLGDSALYLCASSLALTGGAKNIQYFGAGTRLSVL.

Of note for this clonotype: Likely a read error: the CDR3 ends without its conserved phenylalanine or tryptophan. The CDR3 sequence is CASSFPDRAAGELFL. DNA for the CDR3: TGTGCCAGCAGTTTTCCGGACAGGGCCGCCGGGGAGCTGTTTCTT. The chain links TRBV12-3 or TRBV12-4 to TRBJ2-2; 8 bases align to TRBD1. The CDR3 consists of 15 residues. Unmatched junction bases numbered 6, after V lost 3 bases and J lost 6 bases.

Of note for this clonotype: One base away lies a much larger clone, so this may be a sequencing read error. CDR3 protein: CASSWGDNSYEQYF. The DNA of the CDR3 is TGTGCCAGCAGCTGGGGGGACAACTCCTACGAGCAGTACTTC. The chain links TRBV13 to TRBJ2-7; D is perhaps TRBD1 or TRBD2 (6 bases each). Germline CDR1 is PRHDT and CDR2 is FYEKMQ (reference sequence). Trimming took off 4 bases at V and 0 bases at J, with 10 bases between the two ends. This CDR3 region has 14 residues.

There are a few counts of this clonotype. A much larger clone is a single base away; this may be a read error. The gene calls are TRBV5-8 and TRBJ2-7; perhaps TRBD2 as D (5 bases). V lost 5 bases and J lost 1, with 7 bases in between. The V gene's germline CDR1 is SGHTS and CDR2 YDEGEE. CDR3 size: 12 residues. This CDR3 reads CASSWESYEQYF. CDR3 bases: TGTGCCAGCAGTTGGGAGTCCTACGAGCAGTACTTC.

This clonotype was seen more than once but under ten times. The chain has TRBV5-1 and TRBJ1-5, with D possibly TRBD1 on 5 matching bases. Germline V gene lookup returns CDR1 SGHRS and CDR2 YFSETQ. Trimming pared 0 bases from V and 3 bases from J, leaving 10 bases between. CDR3 length equals 15 residues. The CDR3: CASSLGTGLNQPQHF. DNA for the CDR3: TGCGCCAGCAGCTTGGGTACAGGCCTCAATCAGCCCCAGCATTTT.

This clonotype was recorded many times. The chain couples TRBV12-3 or TRBV12-4 to TRBJ1-1, with D maybe TRBD1 (6 bases). V was shortened by 6 bases and J by 3 bases, with 11 bases between the two germline ends. The CDR3 consists of 13 residues. The CDR3: CASRKQGYTEAFF. The CDR3 DNA reads TGTGCCAGCAGAAAACAGGGCTACACTGAAGCTTTCTTT.

This clonotype was counted many times. The chain has TRBV27 and TRBJ2-1; D not certain. Trimming cost V 7 bases and J 8 bases, with 21 bases left between them. CDR1 is MNHEY and CDR2 is SMNVEV in the germline V gene (reference sequence). The length of the CDR3 is 15 residues. CDR3 loop: CASTPIIKGIDEQFF. The CDR3 DNA follows: TGTGCCAGCACCCCGATAATAAAGGGAATCGATGAGCAGTTCTTC.

The J gene is TRBJ2-3, the V gene TRBV25-1, with 15 nucleotides matching TRBD2. The trim removed 8 bases at V and 7 bases at J, leaving 7 bases unmatched. CDR1 is MGHDK, CDR2 SYGVNS, per germline. The CDR3 runs 15 residues. DNA for the CDR3: TGTGCCAGCGGCGGACTAGCGGGAGGGATGAATACGCAGTATTTT. Protein: CASGGLAGGMNTQYF.

Notes on this clonotype: With a much larger clone just one base away, this may be a read error. This CDR3 fails to terminate in the conserved phenylalanine or tryptophan, so it likely reflects a read error. The chain is built from TRBV3-1 and TRBJ2-7; D is unclear. The CDR3 extends over 11 amino acids. The germline V gene has CDR1 LGHDT and CDR2 YNNKEL (reference sequence). The V and J ends lost 7 bases and 0 bases respectively, with 4 bases between them. The chain's CDR3 is CASTPSYEQYS. In nucleotides, the CDR3 is TGTGCCAGCACCCCCTCCTACGAGCAGTACTCC.

This clonotype was counted only a few times. This rearrangement joins TRBV27 to TRBJ2-7; unclear D gene. Germline values: CDR1 MNHEY, CDR2 SMNVEV (reference sequence). The CDR3 is 13 amino acids. The germline V and J ends were trimmed by 2 bases and 3 bases, with 8 bases remaining between them. For the CDR3, the DNA is TGTGCCAGCAGTTTACAACGAGGCTACGAGCAGTACTTC. This codes for CASSLQRGYEQYF.

This clonotype showed up many times. V usage is TRBV2 and J usage is TRBJ2-1; 9 nucleotides align to TRBD2. V shed 5 bases, J shed 5 bases, and the junction held 19 bases outside the gene matches. CDR1 is SNHLY, CDR2 FYNNEI, per germline. The CDR3 spans 19 residues. The CDR3 loop is CASSNPRGSGGGKDNEQFF. The CDR3, as DNA: TGTGCCAGCAGTAACCCCCGGGGTAGCGGGGGCGGGAAGGACAATGAGCAGTTCTTC. The complete variable domain, with remaining parts taken from reference TRBV2 and TRBJ2-1, reads EPEVTQTPSHQVTQMGQEVILRCVPISNHLYFYWYRQILGQKVEFLVSFYNNEISEKSEIFDDQFSVERPDGSNFTLKIRSTKLEDSAMYFCASSNPRGSGGGKDNEQFFGPGTRLTVL.

The CDR3 sequence is CAWSSVSLVAGELFF. For the CDR3, the DNA is TGTGCCTGGAGTAGCGTTAGTCTCGTCGCCGGGGAGCTGTTTTTT. The chain couples TRBV30 to TRBJ2-2; D is uncertain. V lost 2 bases, J lost 6 bases, and 16 bases lay in between. Germline V gene sequence: CDR1 GTSNPN, CDR2 SVGIG (reference sequence). This CDR3 is 15 amino acids long.

This clonotype was observed many times. The chain carries TRBV28 and TRBJ1-1; unclear D gene. Germline-derived CDR1 and CDR2 are MDHEN and SYDVKM. The length of the CDR3 is 14 residues. Deletions cut 2 bases from V and 0 bases from J, with 7 bases between. The CDR3: CASSLITMNTEAFF. The CDR3 DNA reads as TGTGCCAGCAGTTTAATTACAATGAACACTGAAGCTTTCTTT. Variable domain in full (rest from reference TRBV28 and TRBJ1-1): DVKVTQSSRYLVKRTGEKVFLECVQDMDHENMFWYRQDPGLGLRLIYFSYDVKMKEKGDIPEGYSVSREKKERFSLILESASTNQTSMYLCASSLITMNTEAFFGQGTRLTVV.

This clonotype was counted ten times or more. CDR3 sequence (DNA): TGTGCCAGCAGCTTACCCTCGGACTGGTACAATGAGCAGTTCTTC. Its translation: CASSLPSDWYNEQFF. The chain is built from TRBV11-2 and TRBJ2-1, with D perhaps TRBD2 (5 bases). V was pared by 2 bases and J by 4 bases, with 12 bases between. Germline-derived CDR1 and CDR2 are SGHAT and FQNNGV. The CDR3 length is 15 residues. The entire variable domain, with the rest obtained from reference TRBV11-2 and TRBJ2-1, is as follows: EAGVAQSPRYKIIEKRQSVAFWCNPISGHATLYWYQQILGQGPKLLIQFQNNGVVDDSQLPKDRFSAERLKGVDSTLKIQPAKLEDSAVYLCASSLPSDWYNEQFFGPGTRLTVL.

This clonotype was counted many times. The J gene is TRBJ2-1, the V gene TRBV6-1; possible D gene TRBD1, 6 bases. The V gene's germline CDR1 is MNHNS and CDR2 SASEGT. Trimming cost V 8 bases and J 2 bases, with 10 bases left between them. The length of the CDR3 is 13 residues. The CDR3 reads CASDRRTYNEQFF. CDR3 in DNA: TGTGCCAGCGACAGGCGCACCTACAATGAGCAGTTCTTC.

The chain has TRBV28 and TRBJ1-6, with D unclear. The V end lost 2 bases, the J end lost 5 bases, and 13 bases lay between the germline ends. There are 16 residues in the CDR3. Germline-derived CDR1 and CDR2 are MDHEN and SYDVKM. This CDR3 reads CASSLLGSRNNSPLHF. The CDR3 DNA is TGTGCCAGCAGTTTACTAGGGTCTAGGAATAATTCACCCCTCCACTTT.

This clonotype was detected ten times or more. The chain employs TRBV27 and TRBJ2-7; 9 bases map to TRBD1. The CDR3 length is 18 residues. Per germline, CDR1 MNHEY and CDR2 SMNVEV (reference sequence). V trimming: 6 bases; J trimming: 4 bases; junction bases outside the gene matches: 19. Here the CDR3 reads CASSLRGQGTSGAYEQYF. CDR3 nucleotide sequence: TGTGCCAGCAGCCTACGGGGACAGGGTACGTCGGGGGCTTACGAGCAGTACTTC.

This clonotype came up many times. This chain uses TRBV2 with TRBJ2-5; 9 positions agree with TRBD1. The CDR3 loop spans 15 amino acids. V shed 1 base, J shed 5 bases, and the junction held 5 bases outside the gene matches. Germline V gene lookup returns CDR1 SNHLY and CDR2 FYNNEI. CDR3 nucleotides: TGTGCCAGCAGTGAAGATACAGGGGGCGCGGAGACCCAGTACTTC. Residues: CASSEDTGGAETQYF.

This chain links TRBV5-1 with TRBJ2-7, with TRBD1 matching over 7 bases. CDR1 and CDR2 (germline): SGHRS, YFSETQ. After removal of 7 bases from V and 0 bases from J, the junction contained 7 bases not matched to a gene. The CDR3 consists of 14 residues. CDR3 bases: TGCGCCAGCGGCGCTGGGGACAGCTCCTACGAGCAGTACTTC. Translation: CASGAGDSSYEQYF.

This clonotype appeared a few times. V and J are TRBV30 and TRBJ2-1, with 7 nucleotides matching TRBD1. CDR3 length: 12 amino acids. CDR1 and CDR2 from the germline V gene are GTSNPN and SVGIG (reference sequence). Trimming cost V 2 bases and J 7 bases; bases outside gene matches: 2. The CDR3 DNA reads TGTGCCTGGAGTATACAGGGGAATGAGCAGTTCTTC. Its protein product is CAWSIQGNEQFF.

This clonotype was counted a few times. The V call is TRBV20-1, the J call TRBJ2-5, with D perhaps matching TRBD2 (5 bases). CDR1 and CDR2 from the germline V gene are DFQATT and SNEGSKA (reference sequence). The germline V and J ends were trimmed by 0 bases and 10 bases, with 12 bases remaining between them. The CDR3 is 12 amino acids. CDR3: CSARDKGEGQYF. The CDR3 DNA reads as TGCAGTGCTAGAGATAAGGGCGAGGGCCAGTACTTC.